These T cell receptor beta chains were read from a single sample in a study of technical replicates of blood from a handful of donors. The assay was immunoSEQ multiplex PCR, and TCRdb's table has in-frame clones only and misses some. Of about 80,000 clones listed, about 92% were seen once; the top ten hold around 0.43%. Specimen: T cells isolated from PBMCs. These receptors were obtained from a human donor in good health. Both conserved end residues are trimmed from each CDR3.

v_call,j_call,cdr3_aa
TRBV4-3,TRBJ2-1,ASSQAGGVPSEQF
TRBV6-1,TRBJ2-7,ASSSGRSSYEQY
TRBV11-3,TRBJ2-1,ASSLTGNEQF
TRBV20-1,TRBJ2-7,SAGLNYEQY
TRBV7-6,TRBJ2-7,ASSPGLSLSYEQY
TRBV21-1,TRBJ2-7,ASSKCSSRTSGRYEQY
TRBV9,TRBJ2-5,ASSVGGREETQY
TRBV9,TRBJ2-2,ASSVSSRSGNTGELF
TRBV30,TRBJ2-3,AWSPDSSDTQY
TRBV5-1,TRBJ2-5,ASSLGAGGAETQY
TRBV5-4,TRBJ2-5,ASRPSAGYQETQY
TRBV28,TRBJ1-2,ASSLLVPTDGYT
TRBV7-3,TRBJ2-2,ASSLISSTGELF
TRBV9,TRBJ2-1,ASSPWAGTSYNEQF
TRBV27,TRBJ1-2,ASSYSPTLGYT
TRBV19,TRBJ2-7,ASSVELLYDEQY
TRBV9,TRBJ2-1,ASSVGGGFAYNEQF
TRBV25-1,TRBJ1-4,ASSSIMGADEKLF
TRBV19,TRBJ2-7,ANREGRVHEQY
TRBV7-2,TRBJ2-5,ASSLALEGLQTQY
TRBV7-9,TRBJ2-5,ASSLSPGSGKGIQETQY
TRBV7-9,TRBJ2-3,ASSFGAGVSDTQY
TRBV7-2,TRBJ1-2,ASSPTTGTGGYT
TRBV29-1,TRBJ2-7,SARDSYYEQY
TRBV30,TRBJ1-4,AWTPGQKKEKLF